This TCR beta chain was identified during a study of neurological immune-mediated disorders. 2 million unsorted PBMCs were stored in RNAlater at -80 °C before RNA extraction. The V end lost 4 bases, the J end lost 1 base, and 14 bases lay between the germline ends. CDR3 length: 15 residues. Germline V CDR1 and CDR2: SGHRS, YFSETQ. This clonotype was seen many times. Every sequencing run generated over 180 million TCR-beta sequences from 15-18 subjects. Each CDR3 protein gets one entry after TCRdb re-called the 5' RACE reads with MiXCR. The sample records tens of thousands of distinct CDR3 sequences, more than 15% being singletons.

Sequenced material: PBMCs. This sequence was found in a woman in her thirties or forties in good health. V is TRBV5-1 and J is TRBJ1-1, with unresolved D. This CDR3 reads CASSTLDRENTEAFF. CDR3 sequence (DNA): TGCGCCAGCAGCACGCTCGACCGGGAGAACACTGAAGCTTTCTTT.